These T cell receptor beta chains were read from a single sample in a study of blood T cell repertoires in COVID-19. Measured with immunoSEQ multiplex PCR; TCRdb has only the in-frame clones, and not every one. The sample records about 190,000 clones, roughly four fifths being singletons. The sample consisted of peripheral blood. Receptor source: a woman aged 40 to 49 with acute or convalescent COVID-19. Both conserved end residues are part of each CDR3. Fields, in order: D gene, J gene, clone size, V gene, CDR3 DNA, CDR3 protein. The D gene is left open where the match is weak. Clone size is stated in some rows and not others, as once, few, many or a class when expanded.

TRBD1,TRBJ1-1,once,TRBV6-4,TGTGCCAGCCGGGACAGGGGGGATGGCACTGAAGCTTTCTTT,CASRDRGDGTEAFF
.,TRBJ2-1,.,TRBV18,TGTGCCAGCTCACCCCGCGAGGCGCAATCCAATGAGCAGTTCTTC,CASSPREAQSNEQFF
.,TRBJ1-2,.,TRBV4-1,TGCGCCAGCAGCCAAGCCGCAGGGGCCTATGGCTACACCTTC,CASSQAAGAYGYTF
.,TRBJ2-5,.,TRBV2,TGTGCCAGCATGCCAGGGCCTTCCTACCAAGAGACCCAGTACTTC,CASMPGPSYQETQYF
TRBD1,TRBJ1-1,.,TRBV5-1,TGCGCCAGCAGCCCACAGGGGACGAACACTGAAGCTTTCTTT,CASSPQGTNTEAFF
.,TRBJ2-7,once,TRBV6-5,TGTGCCAGCAGTTACTACTATGGCGAGAGAGCCGAGCAGTACTTC,CASSYYYGERAEQYF
TRBD1,TRBJ2-6,.,TRBV5-4,TGTGCCAGCAGCCCTGGGACAGCTGGGGCCAACGTCCTGACTTTC,CASSPGTAGANVLTF
.,TRBJ1-1,.,TRBV6-5,TGTGCCAGCATCCAGTTGAACACTGAAGCTTTCTTT,CASIQLNTEAFF
TRBD1,TRBJ2-5,.,TRBV7-2,TGTGCCAGCAGCTACCGGGACAGCCAAGAGACCCAGTACTTC,CASSYRDSQETQYF
TRBD1,TRBJ1-2,.,TRBV5-6,TGTGCCAGCAGCTCACAGGGGGTCTATGGCTACACCTTC,CASSSQGVYGYTF
.,TRBJ2-5,.,TRBV7-9,TGTGCCAGCAGCCAATTAGTAGGGGGTCGAGAGACCCAGTACTTC,CASSQLVGGRETQYF